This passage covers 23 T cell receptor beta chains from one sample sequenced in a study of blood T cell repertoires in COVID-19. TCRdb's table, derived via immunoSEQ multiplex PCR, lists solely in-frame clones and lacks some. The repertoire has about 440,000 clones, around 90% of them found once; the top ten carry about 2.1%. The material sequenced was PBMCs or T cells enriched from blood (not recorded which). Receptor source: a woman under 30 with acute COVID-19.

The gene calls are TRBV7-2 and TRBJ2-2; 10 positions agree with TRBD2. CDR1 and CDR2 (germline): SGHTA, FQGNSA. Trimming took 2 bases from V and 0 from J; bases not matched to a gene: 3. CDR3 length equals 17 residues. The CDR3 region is CASSLYGLAANTGELFF. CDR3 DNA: TGTGCCAGCAGCTTATACGGACTAGCGGCGAACACCGGGGAGCTGTTTTTT. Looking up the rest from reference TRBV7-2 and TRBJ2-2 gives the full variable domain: GAGVSQSPSNKVTEKGKDVELRCDPISGHTALYWYRQSLGQGLEFLIYFQGNSAPDKSGLPSDRFSAERTGGSVSTLTIQRTQQEDSAVYLCASSLYGLAANTGELFFGEGSRLTVL.

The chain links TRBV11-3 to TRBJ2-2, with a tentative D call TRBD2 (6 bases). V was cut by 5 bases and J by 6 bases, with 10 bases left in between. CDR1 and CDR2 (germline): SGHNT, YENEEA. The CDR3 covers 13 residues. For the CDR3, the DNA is TGTGCCAGCAGCACTAGCTTCCCCGGGGAGCTGTTTTTT. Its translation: CASSTSFPGELFF.

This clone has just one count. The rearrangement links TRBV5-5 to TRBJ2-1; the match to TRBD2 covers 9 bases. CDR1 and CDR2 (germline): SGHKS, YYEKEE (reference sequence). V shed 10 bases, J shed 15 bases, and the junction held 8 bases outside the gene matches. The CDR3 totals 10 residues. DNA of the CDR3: TGTGCCGGGGCGGGAGGGAGTCCGTTCTTC. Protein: CAGAGGSPFF. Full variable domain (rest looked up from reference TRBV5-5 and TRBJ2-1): DAGVTQSPTHLIKTRGQQVTLRCSPISGHKSVSWYQQVLGQGPQFIFQYYEKEERGRGNFPDRFSARQFPNYSSELNVNALLLGDSALYLCAGAGGSPFFGPGTRLTVL.

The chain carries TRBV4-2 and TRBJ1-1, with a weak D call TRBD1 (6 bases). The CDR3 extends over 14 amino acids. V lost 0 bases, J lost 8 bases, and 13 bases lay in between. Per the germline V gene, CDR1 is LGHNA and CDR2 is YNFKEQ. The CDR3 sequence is CASSQEGAQSEAFF. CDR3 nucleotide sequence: TGTGCCAGCAGCCAAGAGGGGGCGCAATCAGAAGCTTTCTTT.

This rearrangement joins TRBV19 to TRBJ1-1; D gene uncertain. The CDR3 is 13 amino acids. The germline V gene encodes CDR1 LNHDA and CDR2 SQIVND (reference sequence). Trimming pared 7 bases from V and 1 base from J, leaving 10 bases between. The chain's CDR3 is CASTFSGNTEAFF. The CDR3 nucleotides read TGTGCCAGTACCTTTAGTGGGAACACTGAAGCTTTCTTT.

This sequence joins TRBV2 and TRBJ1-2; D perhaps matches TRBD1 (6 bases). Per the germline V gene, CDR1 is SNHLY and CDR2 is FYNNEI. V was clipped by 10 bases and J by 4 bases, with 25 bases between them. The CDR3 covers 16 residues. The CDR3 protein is CATQRGGAHTLYGYTF. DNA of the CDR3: TGTGCCACCCAACGGGGGGGGGCCCATACTCTCTATGGCTACACCTTC.

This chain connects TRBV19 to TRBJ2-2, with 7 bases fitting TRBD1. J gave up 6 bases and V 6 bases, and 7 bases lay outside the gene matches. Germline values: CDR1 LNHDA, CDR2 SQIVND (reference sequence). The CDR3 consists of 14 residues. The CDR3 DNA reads TGTGCCAGTAGACCTAGGGGGCGCCCCGGGGAGCTGTTTTTT. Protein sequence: CASRPRGRPGELFF.

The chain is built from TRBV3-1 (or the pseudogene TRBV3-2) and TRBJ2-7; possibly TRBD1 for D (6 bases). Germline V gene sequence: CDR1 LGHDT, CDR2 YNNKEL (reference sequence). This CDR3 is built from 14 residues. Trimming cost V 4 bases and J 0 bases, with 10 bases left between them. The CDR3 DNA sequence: TGTGCCAGCAGCCTACAGGACAGCTCCTACGAGCAGTACTTC. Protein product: CASSLQDSSYEQYF.

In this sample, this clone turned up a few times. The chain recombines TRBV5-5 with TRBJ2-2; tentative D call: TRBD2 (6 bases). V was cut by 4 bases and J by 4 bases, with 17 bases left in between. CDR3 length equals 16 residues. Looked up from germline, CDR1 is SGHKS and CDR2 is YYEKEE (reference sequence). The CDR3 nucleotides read TGTGCCAGCAGCCCCGCCGGGAGAACGAGCACCGGGGAGCTGTTTTTT. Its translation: CASSPAGRTSTGELFF.

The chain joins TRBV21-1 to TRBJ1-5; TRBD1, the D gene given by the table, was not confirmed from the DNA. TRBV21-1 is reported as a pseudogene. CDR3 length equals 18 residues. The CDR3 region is CASSKDRTGSGRWQPQHF. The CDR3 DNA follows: TGTGCCAGCAGCAAAGATAGGACAGGGAGCGGTCGCTGGCAGCCCCAGCATTTT.

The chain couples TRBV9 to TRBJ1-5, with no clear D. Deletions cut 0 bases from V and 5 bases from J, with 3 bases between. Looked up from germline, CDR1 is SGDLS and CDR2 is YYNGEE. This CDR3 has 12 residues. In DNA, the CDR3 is TGTGCCAGCAGCGTAGGAGATCAGCCCCAGCATTTT. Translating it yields CASSVGDQPQHF.

The CDR3 spells CASSLNRRTGGEKLFF. The CDR3, as DNA: TGCGCCAGCAGCCTCAACCGGAGGACAGGGGGTGAAAAACTGTTTTTT. The chain joins TRBV4-1 to TRBJ1-4; 10 nucleotides match TRBD1. Germline CDR1 and CDR2: MGHRA and YSYEKL. This CDR3 is 16 amino acids long. Trimming cost V 4 bases and J 7 bases; bases outside gene matches: 9.

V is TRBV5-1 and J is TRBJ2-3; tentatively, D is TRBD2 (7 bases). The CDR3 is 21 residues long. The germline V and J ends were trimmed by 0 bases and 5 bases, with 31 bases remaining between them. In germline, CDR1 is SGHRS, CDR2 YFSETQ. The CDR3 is CASSLVARLAGSPGAQDTQYF. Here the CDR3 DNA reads TGCGCCAGCAGCTTGGTAGCGAGACTAGCCGGATCCCCAGGGGCGCAAGATACGCAGTATTTT.

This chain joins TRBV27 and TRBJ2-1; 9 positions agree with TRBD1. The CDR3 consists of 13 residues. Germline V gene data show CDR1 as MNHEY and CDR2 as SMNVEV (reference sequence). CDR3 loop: CASGTGFYNEQFF. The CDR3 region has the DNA TGTGCGTCGGGGACAGGGTTTTACAATGAGCAGTTCTTC.

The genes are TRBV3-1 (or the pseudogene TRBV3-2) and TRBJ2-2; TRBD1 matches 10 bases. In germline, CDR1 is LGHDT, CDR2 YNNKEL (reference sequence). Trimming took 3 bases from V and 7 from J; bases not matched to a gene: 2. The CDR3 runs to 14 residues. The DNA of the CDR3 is TGTGCCAGCAGCCACGGACAGGGGGTCGGGGAGCTGTTTTTT. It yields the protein CASSHGQGVGELFF.

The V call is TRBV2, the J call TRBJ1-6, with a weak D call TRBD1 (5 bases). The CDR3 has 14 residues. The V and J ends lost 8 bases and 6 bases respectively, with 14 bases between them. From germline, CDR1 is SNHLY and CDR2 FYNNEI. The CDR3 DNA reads TGTGCCAGCCGAGCCTCAGGGCGTAATTCACCCCTCCACTTT. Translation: CASRASGRNSPLHF.

CDR3 coding DNA: TGCGCCAGCAGCCAAGGTCGGAGCAATCAGCCCCAGCATTTT. It yields the protein CASSQGRSNQPQHF. The V and J genes are TRBV4-1 and TRBJ1-5; D gene ambiguous. The germline gives CDR1 MGHRA, CDR2 YSYEKL. The V and J ends lost 1 base and 1 base respectively, with 5 bases between them. This CDR3 spans 14 amino acids.

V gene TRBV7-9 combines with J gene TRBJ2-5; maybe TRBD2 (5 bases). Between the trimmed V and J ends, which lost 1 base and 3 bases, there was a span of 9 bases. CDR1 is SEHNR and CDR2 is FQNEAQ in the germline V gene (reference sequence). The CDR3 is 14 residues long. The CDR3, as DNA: TGTGCCAGCAGCTTAGTGACTATTAAAGAGACCCAGTACTTC. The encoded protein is CASSLVTIKETQYF.

CDR3 DNA: TGTGCCATCAGGGGGACAGGAGGAAACACCATATATTTT. The encoded protein is CAIRGTGGNTIYF. The rearrangement uses TRBV10-3 and TRBJ1-3, with TRBD1 identical over 8 bases. This CDR3 region has 13 residues. Unmatched junction bases numbered 2, after V lost 6 bases and J lost 4 bases. CDR1 ENHRY and CDR2 SYGVKD come from the germline V gene.

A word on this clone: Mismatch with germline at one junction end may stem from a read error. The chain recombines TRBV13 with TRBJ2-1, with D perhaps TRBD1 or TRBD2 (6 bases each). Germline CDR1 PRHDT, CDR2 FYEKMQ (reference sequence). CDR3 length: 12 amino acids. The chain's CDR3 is CASSIGGRSPFF. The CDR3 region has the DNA TGTGCCAGCAGCATAGGGGGGCGATCGCCGTTCTTC.

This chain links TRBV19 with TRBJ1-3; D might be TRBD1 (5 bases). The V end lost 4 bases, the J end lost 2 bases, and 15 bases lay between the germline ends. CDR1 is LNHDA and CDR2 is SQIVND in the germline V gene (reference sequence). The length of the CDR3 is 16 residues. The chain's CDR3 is CASSTTGREAGNTIYF. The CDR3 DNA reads TGTGCCAGTAGTACAACCGGCAGGGAGGCTGGAAACACCATATATTTT.

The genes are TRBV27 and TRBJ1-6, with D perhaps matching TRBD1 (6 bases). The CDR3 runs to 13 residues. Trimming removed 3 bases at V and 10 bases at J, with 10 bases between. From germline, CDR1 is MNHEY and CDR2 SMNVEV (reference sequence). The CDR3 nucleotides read TGTGCCAGCAGTTTCCAGGGGCGCTCACCCCTCCACTTT. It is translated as CASSFQGRSPLHF.

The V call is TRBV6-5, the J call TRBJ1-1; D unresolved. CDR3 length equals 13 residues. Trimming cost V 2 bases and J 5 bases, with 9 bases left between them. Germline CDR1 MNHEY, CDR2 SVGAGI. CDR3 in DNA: TGTGCCAGCAGTTACCGGACTTATACTGAAGCTTTCTTT. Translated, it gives CASSYRTYTEAFF.